The T cell receptor (beta chain) under discussion was sequenced for a study of T cells expressing NK-cell markers. Overall study: Repertoire data for TCR beta were derived from sorted T cells (CD3+CD56+NKG2C+, CD3+CD56+NKG2C- and CD3+CD56-NKG2C+).

Overall study results and limits: Where several donors were concerned, these clonotypes also led the CD3+CD56-NKG2C+ fraction. Dominant NKG2C+ clonotypes accounted for 1.0-7.0% of CD8+ T cells in several donors. It was still unclear whether expanded NKG2C+ T cell clones were HCMV specific.

The CDR3 contains 16 residues. Germline V CDR1 and CDR2: MGHRA, YSYEKL. TCRdb re-called the 5' RACE reads and gives one entry per CDR3 protein, without DNA. The sample features almost 450,000 distinct CDR3 sequences, with less than 7.5% in its top ten. Comments on this clonotype: Its matching antigen is unknown.

This rearrangement joins TRBV4-1 to TRBJ1-2; TCRdb proposes TRBD1, but this gene call is untestable without DNA. The specimen sequenced was blood T cells: a sorted CD56 or NKG2C T cell subset, CD4+ or CD8+ T cells, or bulk PBMC T cells (not recorded which). The receptor was derived from a woman aged 18 to 75 in good health. The CDR3 loop is CASSQEGVLGSYGYTF.